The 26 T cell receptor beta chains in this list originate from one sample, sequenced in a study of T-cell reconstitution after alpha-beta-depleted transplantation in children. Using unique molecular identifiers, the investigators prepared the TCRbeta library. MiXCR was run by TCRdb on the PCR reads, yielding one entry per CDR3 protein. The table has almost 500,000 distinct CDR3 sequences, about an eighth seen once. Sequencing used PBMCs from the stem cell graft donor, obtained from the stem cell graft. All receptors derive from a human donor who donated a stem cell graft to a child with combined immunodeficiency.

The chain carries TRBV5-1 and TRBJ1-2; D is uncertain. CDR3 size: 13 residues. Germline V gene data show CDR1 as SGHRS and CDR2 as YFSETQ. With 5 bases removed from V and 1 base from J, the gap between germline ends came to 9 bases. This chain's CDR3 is CASSSTLNYGYTF. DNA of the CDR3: TGCGCCAGCAGTTCTACACTTAACTATGGCTACACCTTC. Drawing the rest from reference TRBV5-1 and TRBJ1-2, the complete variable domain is KAGVTQTPRYLIKTRGQQVTLSCSPISGHRSVSWYQQTPGQGLQFLFEYFSETQRNKGNFPGRFSGRQFSNSRSEMNVSTLELGDSALYLCASSSTLNYGYTFGSGTRLTVV.

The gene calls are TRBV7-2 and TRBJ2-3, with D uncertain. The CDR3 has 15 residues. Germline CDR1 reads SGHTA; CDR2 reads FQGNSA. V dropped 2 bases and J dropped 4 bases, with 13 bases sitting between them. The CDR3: CASSLSVALPDTQYF. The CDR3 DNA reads TGTGCCAGCAGCTTATCAGTGGCGCTCCCAGATACGCAGTATTTT.

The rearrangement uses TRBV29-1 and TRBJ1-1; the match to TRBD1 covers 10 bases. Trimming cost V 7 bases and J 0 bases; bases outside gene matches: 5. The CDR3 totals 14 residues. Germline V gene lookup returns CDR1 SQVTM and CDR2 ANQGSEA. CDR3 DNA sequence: TGCAGCGCCGGGACAGGGGCCATGAACACTGAAGCTTTCTTT. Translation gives CSAGTGAMNTEAFF.

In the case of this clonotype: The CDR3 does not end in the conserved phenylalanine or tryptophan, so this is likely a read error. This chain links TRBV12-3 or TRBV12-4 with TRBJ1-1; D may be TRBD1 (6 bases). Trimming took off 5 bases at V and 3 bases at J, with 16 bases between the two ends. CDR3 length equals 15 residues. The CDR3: CASSGYRVGDTEAFY. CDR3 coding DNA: TGTGCCAGCAGTGGTTACAGGGTTGGTGACACTGAAGCTTTCTAT.

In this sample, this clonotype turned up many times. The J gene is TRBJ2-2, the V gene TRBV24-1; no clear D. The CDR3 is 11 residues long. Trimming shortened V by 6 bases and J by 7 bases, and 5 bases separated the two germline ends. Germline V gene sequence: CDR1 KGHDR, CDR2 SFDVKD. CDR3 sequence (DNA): TGTGCCACCAGTTGGAGCGGGGAGCTGTTTTTT. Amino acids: CATSWSGELFF.

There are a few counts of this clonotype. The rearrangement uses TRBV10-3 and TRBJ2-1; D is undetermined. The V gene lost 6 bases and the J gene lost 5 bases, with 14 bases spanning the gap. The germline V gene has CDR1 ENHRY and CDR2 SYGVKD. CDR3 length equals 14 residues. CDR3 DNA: TGTGCCATCAGAGTCTGGGGTATCGACAATGAGCAGTTCTTC. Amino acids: CAIRVWGIDNEQFF.

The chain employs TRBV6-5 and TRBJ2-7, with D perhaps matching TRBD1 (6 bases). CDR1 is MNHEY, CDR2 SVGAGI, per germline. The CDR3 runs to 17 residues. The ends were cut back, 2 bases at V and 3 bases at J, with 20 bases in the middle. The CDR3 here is CASSYNRDGWIRYEQYF. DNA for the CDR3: TGTGCCAGCAGTTACAACAGGGATGGTTGGATTCGCTACGAGCAGTACTTC.

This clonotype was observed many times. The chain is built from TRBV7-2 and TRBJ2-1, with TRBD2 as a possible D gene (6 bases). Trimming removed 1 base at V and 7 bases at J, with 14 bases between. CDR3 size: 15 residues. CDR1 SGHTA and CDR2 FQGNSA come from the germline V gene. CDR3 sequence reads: CASSLEAGPWNEQFF. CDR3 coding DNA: TGTGCCAGCAGCTTAGAAGCGGGCCCGTGGAATGAGCAGTTCTTC.

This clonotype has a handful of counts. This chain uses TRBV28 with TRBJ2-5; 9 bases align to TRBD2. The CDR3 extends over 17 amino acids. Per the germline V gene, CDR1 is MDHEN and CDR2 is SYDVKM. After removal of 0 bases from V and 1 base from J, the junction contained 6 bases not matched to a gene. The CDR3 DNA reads TGTGCCAGCAGTTTATGGGGTAGCGGGGGCCTCCAAGAGACCCAGTACTTC. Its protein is CASSLWGSGGLQETQYF.

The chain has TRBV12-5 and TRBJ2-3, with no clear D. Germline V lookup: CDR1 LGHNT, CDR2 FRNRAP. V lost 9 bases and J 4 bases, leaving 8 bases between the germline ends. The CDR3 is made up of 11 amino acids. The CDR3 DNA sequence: TGTGCTAGAAGTTTGGCAGATACGCAGTATTTT. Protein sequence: CARSLADTQYF. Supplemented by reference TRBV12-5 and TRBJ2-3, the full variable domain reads DARVTQTPRHKVTEMGQEVTMRCQPILGHNTVFWYRQTMMQGLELLAYFRNRAPLDDSGMPKDRFSAEMPDATLATLKIQPSEPRDSAVYFCARSLADTQYFGPGTRLTVL.

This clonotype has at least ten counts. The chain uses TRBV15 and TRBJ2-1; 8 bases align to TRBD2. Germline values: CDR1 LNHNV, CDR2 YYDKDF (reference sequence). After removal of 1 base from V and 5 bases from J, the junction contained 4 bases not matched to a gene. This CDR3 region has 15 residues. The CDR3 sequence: CATSRGASGHNEQFF. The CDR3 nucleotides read TGTGCCACCAGCAGAGGGGCTAGCGGGCACAATGAGCAGTTCTTC.

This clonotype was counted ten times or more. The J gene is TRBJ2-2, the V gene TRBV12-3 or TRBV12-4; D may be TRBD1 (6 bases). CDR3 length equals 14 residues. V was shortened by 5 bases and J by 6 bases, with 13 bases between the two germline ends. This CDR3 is CASSEDSPSGELFF. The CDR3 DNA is TGTGCCAGCAGTGAGGACAGCCCCTCCGGGGAGCTGTTTTTT.

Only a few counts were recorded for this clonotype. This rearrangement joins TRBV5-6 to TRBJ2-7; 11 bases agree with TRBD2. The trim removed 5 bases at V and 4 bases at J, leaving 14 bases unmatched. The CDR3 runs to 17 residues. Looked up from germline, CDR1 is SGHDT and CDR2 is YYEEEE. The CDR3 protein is CASSWAPGTSGSYEQYF. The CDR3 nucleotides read TGTGCCAGCAGTTGGGCCCCCGGGACTAGCGGATCTTACGAGCAGTACTTC.

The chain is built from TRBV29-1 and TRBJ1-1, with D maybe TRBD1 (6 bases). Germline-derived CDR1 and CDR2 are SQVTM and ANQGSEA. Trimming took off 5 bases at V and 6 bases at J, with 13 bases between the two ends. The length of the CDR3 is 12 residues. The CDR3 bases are TGCAGCGTTTGGGGGGGGCAGGCTGAAGCTTTCTTT. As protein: CSVWGGQAEAFF.

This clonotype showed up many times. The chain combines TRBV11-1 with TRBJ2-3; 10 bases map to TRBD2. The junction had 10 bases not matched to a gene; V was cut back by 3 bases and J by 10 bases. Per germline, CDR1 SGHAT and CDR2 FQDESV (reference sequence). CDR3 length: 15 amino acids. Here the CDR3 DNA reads TGTGCCAGCAGCTTCGCTAGCGGGGGAACACTGTCGCAGTATTTT. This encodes CASSFASGGTLSQYF.

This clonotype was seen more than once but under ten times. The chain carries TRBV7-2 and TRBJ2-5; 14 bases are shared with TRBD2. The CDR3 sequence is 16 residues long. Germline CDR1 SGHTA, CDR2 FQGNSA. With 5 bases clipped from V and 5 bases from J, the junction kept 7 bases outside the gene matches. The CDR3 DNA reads TGTGCCAGCAGCATGGGGACTAGCGGGGGTGAGGAGACCCAGTACTTC. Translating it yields CASSMGTSGGEETQYF.

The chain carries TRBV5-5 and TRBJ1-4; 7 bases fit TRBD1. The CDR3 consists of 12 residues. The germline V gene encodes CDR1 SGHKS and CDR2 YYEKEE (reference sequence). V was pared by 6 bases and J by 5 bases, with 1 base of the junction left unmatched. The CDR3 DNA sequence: TGTGCCAGCATGGGACAGAATGAAAAACTGTTTTTT. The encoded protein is CASMGQNEKLFF.

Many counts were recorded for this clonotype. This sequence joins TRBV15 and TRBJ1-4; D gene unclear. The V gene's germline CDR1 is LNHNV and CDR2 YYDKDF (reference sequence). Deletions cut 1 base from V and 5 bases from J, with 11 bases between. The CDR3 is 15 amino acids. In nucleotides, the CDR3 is TGTGCCACCAGCAGAGGGAACAGAGAAAATGAAAAACTGTTTTTT. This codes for CATSRGNRENEKLFF.

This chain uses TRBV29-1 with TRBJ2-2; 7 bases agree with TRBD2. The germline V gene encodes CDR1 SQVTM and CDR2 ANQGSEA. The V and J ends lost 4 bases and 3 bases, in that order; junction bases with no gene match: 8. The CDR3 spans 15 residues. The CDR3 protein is CSVGAGDAYTGELFF. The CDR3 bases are TGCAGCGTTGGTGCGGGAGACGCGTACACCGGGGAGCTGTTTTTT.

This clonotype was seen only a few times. CDR3 nucleotide sequence: TGTGCCAGCAGCCCTGGGACAGGGGAGGTTTCACCCCTCCACTTT. It specifies CASSPGTGEVSPLHF. The J gene is TRBJ1-6, the V gene TRBV7-9; 10 nucleotides match TRBD1. CDR1 is SEHNR and CDR2 is FQNEAQ in the germline V gene (reference sequence). CDR3 length: 15 residues. V shed 5 bases and J 9 bases; nucleotides not matched to a gene: 7.

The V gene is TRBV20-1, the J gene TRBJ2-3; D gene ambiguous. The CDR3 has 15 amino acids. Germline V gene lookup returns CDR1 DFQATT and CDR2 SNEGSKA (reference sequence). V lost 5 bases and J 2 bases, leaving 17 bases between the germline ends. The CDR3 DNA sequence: TGCAGTGCTCAACCGCCGGACCGAAACACAGATACGCAGTATTTT. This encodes CSAQPPDRNTDTQYF.

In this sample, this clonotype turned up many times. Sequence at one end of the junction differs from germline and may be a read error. CDR3 nucleotides: TGTGCCAGCAGTCCCGGGACAGCGAACACTGAAGCTTTCTTT. Translated, it gives CASSPGTANTEAFF. J is TRBJ1-1 and V is TRBV5-1; 7 bases agree with TRBD1. Germline CDR1 SGHRS, CDR2 YFSETQ. The CDR3 sequence is 14 residues long. Combining the CDR3 with reference TRBV5-1 and TRBJ1-1 gives the whole variable domain KAGVTQTPRYLIKTRGQQVTLSCSPISGHRSVSWYQQTPGQGLQFLFEYFSETQRNKGNFPGRFSGRQFSNSRSEMNVSTLELGDSALYLCASSPGTANTEAFFGQGTRLTVV.

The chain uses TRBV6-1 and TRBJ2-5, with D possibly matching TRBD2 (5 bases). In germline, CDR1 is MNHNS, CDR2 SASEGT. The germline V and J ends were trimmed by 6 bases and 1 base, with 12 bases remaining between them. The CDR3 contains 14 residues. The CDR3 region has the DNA TGTGCCAGCAGCAGCGGACCTATCCAAGAGACCCAGTACTTC. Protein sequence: CASSSGPIQETQYF.

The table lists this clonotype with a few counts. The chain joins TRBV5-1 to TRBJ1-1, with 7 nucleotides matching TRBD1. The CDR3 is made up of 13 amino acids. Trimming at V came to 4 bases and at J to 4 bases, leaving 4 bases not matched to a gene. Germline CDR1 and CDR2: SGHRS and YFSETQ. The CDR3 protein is CASSTGASTEAFF. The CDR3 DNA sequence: TGCGCCAGCAGCACAGGGGCGTCCACTGAAGCTTTCTTT.

The CDR3 DNA reads as TGTGCCAGCAGCCGCGGCCTCGGGACAGGGACCCACGGGGAGCTGTTTTTT. Amino acid sequence: CASSRGLGTGTHGELFF. V usage is TRBV12-1 and J usage is TRBJ2-2; the table's D gene call, TRBD1, was not cross checked with the DNA. TRBV12-1 is a pseudogene segment. This CDR3 is built from 17 residues.

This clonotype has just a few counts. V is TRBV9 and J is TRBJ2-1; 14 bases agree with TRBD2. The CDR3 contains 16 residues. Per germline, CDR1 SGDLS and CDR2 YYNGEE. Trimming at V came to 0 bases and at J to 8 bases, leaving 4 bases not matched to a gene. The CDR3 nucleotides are TGTGCCAGCAGCGTAGATATGGGACTAGCGGGAGATGAGCAGTTCTTC. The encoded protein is CASSVDMGLAGDEQFF.